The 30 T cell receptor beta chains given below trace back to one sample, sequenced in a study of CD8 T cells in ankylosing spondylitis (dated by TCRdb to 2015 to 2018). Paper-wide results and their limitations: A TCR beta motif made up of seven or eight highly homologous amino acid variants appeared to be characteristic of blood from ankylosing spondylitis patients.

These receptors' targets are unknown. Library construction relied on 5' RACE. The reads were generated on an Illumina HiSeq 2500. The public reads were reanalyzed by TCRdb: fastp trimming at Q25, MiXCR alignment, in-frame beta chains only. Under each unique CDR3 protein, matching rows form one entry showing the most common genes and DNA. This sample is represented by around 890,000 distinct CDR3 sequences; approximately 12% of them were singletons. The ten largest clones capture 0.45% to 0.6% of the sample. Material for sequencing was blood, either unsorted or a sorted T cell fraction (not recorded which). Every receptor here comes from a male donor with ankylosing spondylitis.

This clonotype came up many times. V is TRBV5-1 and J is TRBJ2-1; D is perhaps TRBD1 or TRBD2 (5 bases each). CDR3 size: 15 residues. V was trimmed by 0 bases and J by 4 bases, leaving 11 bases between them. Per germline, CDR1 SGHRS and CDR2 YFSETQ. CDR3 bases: TGCGCCAGCAGCTTGGGGGAGACAGATTACAATGAGCAGTTCTTC. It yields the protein CASSLGETDYNEQFF.

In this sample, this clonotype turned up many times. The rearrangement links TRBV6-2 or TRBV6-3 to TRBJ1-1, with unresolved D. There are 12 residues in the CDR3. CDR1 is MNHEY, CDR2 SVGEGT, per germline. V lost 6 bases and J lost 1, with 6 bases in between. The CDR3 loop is CASSYRNTEAFF. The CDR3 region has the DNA TGTGCCAGCAGCTACAGGAACACTGAAGCTTTCTTT.

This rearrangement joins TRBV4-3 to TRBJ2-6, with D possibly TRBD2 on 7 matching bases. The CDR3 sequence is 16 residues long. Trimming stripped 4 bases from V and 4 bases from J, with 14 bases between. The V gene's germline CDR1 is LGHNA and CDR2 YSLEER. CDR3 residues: CASSPGGSIGANVLTF. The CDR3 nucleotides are TGCGCCAGCAGCCCGGGGGGCTCCATCGGGGCCAACGTCCTGACTTTC.

CDR3 sequence: CASSLVANSGQETQYF. As DNA, the CDR3 is TGTGCCAGCAGCTTAGTGGCCAATAGCGGCCAAGAGACCCAGTACTTC. The V call is TRBV7-2, the J call TRBJ2-5, with a tentative D call TRBD2 (6 bases). Germline V gives CDR1 SGHTA, CDR2 FQGNSA. The CDR3 extends over 16 amino acids. Trimming shortened V by 1 base and J by 1 base, and 13 bases separated the two germline ends.

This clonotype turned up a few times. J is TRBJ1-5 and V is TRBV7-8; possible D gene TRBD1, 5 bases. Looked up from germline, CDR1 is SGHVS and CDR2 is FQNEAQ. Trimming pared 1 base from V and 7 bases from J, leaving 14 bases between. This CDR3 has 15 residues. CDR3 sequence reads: CASSLVRGNHQPQHF. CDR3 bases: TGTGCCAGCAGCTTAGTTAGGGGAAACCACCAGCCCCAGCATTTT.

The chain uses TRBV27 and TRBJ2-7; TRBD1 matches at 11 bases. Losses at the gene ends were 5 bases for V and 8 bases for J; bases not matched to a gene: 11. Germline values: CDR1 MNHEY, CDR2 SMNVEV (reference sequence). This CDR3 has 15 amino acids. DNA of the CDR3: TGTGCCAGCAGTAATAGTCCCGGGACAGGGGGGAAGCAGTACTTC. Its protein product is CASSNSPGTGGKQYF.

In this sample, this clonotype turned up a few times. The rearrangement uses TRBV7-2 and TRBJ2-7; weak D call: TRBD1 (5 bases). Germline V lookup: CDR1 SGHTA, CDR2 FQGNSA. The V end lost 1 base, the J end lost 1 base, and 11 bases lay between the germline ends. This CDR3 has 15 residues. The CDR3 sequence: CASSLVPTDSYEQYF. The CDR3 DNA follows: TGTGCCAGCAGCTTAGTTCCGACAGATTCCTACGAGCAGTACTTC. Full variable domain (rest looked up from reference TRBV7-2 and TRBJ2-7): GAGVSQSPSNKVTEKGKDVELRCDPISGHTALYWYRQSLGQGLEFLIYFQGNSAPDKSGLPSDRFSAERTGGSVSTLTIQRTQQEDSAVYLCASSLVPTDSYEQYFGPGTRLTVT.

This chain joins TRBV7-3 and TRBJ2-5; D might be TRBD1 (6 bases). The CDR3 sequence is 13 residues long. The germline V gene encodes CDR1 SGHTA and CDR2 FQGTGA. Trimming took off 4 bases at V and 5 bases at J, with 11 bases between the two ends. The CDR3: CASSSDSSETQYF. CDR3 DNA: TGTGCCAGCAGCTCGGACAGTAGCGAGACCCAGTACTTC.

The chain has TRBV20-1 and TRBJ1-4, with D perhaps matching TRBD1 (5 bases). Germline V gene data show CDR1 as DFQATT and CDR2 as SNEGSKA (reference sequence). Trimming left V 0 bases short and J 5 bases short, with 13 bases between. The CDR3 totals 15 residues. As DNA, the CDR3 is TGCAGTGCTAGAGAAGACAGACTTATAAATGAAAAACTGTTTTTT. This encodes CSAREDRLINEKLFF.

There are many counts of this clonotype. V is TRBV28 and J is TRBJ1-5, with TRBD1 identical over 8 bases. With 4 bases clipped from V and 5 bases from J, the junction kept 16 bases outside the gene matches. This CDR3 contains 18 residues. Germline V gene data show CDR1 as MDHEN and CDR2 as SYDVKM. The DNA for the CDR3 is TGTGCCAGCAGTTACATATTTTCCACAGGGGGACCGGATCAGCCCCAGCATTTT. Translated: CASSYIFSTGGPDQPQHF.

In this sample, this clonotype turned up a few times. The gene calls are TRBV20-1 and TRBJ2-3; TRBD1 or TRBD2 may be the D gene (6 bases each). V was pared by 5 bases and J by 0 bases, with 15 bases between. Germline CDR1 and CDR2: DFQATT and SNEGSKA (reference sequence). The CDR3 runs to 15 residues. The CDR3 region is CSAAGRQDSTDTQYF. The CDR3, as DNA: TGCAGTGCTGCGGGGAGACAGGACAGCACAGATACGCAGTATTTT.

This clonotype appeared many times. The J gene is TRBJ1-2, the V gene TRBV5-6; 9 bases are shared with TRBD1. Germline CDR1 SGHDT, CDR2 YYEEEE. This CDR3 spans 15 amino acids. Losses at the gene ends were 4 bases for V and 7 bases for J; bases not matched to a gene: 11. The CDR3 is CASSRTGGESSGYTF. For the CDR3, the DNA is TGTGCCAGCAGCCGTACAGGGGGCGAATCCTCTGGCTACACCTTC. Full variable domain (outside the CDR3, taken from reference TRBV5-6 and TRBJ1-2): DAGVTQSPTHLIKTRGQQVTLRCSPKSGHDTVSWYQQALGQGPQFIFQYYEEEERQRGNFPDRFSGHQFPNYSSELNVNALLLGDSALYLCASSRTGGESSGYTFGSGTRLTVV.

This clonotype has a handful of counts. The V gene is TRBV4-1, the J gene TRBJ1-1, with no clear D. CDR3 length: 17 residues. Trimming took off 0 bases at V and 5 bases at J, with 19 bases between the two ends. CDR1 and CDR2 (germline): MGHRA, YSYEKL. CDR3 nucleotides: TGCGCCAGCAGCCAAGATCTCGTTCGTCGTGGGGTGACTGAAGCTTTCTTT. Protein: CASSQDLVRRGVTEAFF.

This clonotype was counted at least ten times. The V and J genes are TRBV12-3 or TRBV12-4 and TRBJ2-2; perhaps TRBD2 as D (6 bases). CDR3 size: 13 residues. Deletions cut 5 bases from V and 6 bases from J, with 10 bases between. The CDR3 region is CASSPKRAGELFF. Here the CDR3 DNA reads TGTGCCAGCAGTCCAAAGCGGGCCGGGGAGCTGTTTTTT.

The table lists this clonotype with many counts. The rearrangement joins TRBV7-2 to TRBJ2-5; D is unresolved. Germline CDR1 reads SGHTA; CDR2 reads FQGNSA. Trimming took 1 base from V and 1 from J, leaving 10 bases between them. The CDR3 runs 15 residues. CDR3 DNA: TGTGCCAGCAGCTTAGAGGTCGGACCCCAAGAGACCCAGTACTTC. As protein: CASSLEVGPQETQYF.

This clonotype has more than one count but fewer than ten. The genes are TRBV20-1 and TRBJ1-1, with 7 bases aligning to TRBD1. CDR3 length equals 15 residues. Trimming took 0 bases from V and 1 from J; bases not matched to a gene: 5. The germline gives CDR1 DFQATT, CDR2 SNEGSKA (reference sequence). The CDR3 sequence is CSARDIRQGNTEAFF. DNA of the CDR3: TGCAGTGCTAGAGATATAAGACAGGGGAACACTGAAGCTTTCTTT.

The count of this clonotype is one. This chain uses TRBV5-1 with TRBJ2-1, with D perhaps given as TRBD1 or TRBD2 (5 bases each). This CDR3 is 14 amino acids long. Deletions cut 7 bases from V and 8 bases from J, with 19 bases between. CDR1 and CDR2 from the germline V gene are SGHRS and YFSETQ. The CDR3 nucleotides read TGCGCCAGCGGTCCTCGAGGGTGGGACGATGAGCAGTTCTTC. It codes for CASGPRGWDDEQFF.

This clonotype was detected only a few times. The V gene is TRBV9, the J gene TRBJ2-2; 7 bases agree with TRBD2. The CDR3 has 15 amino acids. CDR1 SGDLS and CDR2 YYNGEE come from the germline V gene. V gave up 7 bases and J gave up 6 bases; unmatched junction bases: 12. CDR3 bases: TGTGCCAGCGCGCGCGGGGGAGGTCTCCCCGGGGAGCTGTTTTTT. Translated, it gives CASARGGGLPGELFF.

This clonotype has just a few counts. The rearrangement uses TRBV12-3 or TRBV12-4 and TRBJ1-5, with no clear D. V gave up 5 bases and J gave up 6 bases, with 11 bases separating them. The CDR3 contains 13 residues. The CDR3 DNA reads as TGTGCCAGCAGTACCTCAGGAGTTCAGCCCCAGCATTTT. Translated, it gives CASSTSGVQPQHF.

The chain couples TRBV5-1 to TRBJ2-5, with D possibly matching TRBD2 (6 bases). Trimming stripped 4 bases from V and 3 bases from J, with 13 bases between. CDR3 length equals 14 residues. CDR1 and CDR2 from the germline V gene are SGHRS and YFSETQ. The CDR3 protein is CASSRGIGKETQYF. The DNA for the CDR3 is TGCGCCAGCAGCCGGGGGATAGGCAAAGAGACCCAGTACTTC.

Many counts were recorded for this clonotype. DNA for the CDR3: TGCAGCGTCATGGGACAGGGGGAAGGCTATGGCTACACCTTC. Translation gives CSVMGQGEGYGYTF. The rearrangement uses TRBV29-1 and TRBJ1-2, with 11 positions matching TRBD1. This CDR3 is 14 amino acids long. Unmatched junction bases numbered 7, after V lost 6 bases and J lost 4 bases. Germline assignment: CDR1 SQVTM and CDR2 ANQGSEA.

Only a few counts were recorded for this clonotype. This chain's CDR3 is CSARAQYGYTF. CDR3 nucleotides: TGCAGTGCTAGAGCCCAATATGGCTACACCTTC. V and J are TRBV20-1 and TRBJ1-2; D gene uncertain. This CDR3 is built from 11 residues. V was trimmed by 1 base and J by 5 bases, leaving 5 bases between them. CDR1 DFQATT and CDR2 SNEGSKA come from the germline V gene (reference sequence).

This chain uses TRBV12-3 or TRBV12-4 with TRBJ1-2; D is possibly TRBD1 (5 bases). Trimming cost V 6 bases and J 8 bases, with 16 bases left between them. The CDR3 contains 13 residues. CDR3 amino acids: CASRPRDQRGYTF. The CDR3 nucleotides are TGTGCCAGCAGGCCCCGGGACCAACGGGGCTACACCTTC.

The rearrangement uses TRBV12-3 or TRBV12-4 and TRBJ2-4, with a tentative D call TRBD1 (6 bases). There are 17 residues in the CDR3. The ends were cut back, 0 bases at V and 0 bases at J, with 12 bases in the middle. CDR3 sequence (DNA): TGTGCCAGCAGTTTAGCGACCGACAGGCTAGCCAAAAACATTCAGTACTTC. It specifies CASSLATDRLAKNIQYF.

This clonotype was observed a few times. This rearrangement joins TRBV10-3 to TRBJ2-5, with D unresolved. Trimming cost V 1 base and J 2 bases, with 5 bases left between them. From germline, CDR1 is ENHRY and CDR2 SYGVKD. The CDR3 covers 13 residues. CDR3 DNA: TGTGCCATCAGTGAGTTCCCACAAGAGACCCAGTACTTC. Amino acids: CAISEFPQETQYF.

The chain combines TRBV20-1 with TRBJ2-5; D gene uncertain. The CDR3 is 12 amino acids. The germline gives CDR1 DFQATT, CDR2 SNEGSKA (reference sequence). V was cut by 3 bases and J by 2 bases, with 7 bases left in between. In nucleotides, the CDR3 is TGCAGTGCTAGCCTACAGCAAGAGACCCAGTACTTC. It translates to CSASLQQETQYF.

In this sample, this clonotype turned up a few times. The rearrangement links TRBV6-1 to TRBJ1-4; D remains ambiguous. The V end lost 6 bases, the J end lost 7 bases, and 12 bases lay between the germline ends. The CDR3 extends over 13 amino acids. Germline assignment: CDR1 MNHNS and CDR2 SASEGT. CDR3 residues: CASRVMGSEKLFF. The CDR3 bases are TGTGCCAGCAGGGTAATGGGGAGTGAAAAACTGTTTTTT.

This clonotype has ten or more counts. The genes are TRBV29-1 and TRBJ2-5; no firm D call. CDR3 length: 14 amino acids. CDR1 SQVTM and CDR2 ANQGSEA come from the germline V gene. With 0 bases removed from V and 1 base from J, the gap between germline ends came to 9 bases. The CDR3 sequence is CSVEEQLSQETQYF. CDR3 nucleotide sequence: TGCAGCGTTGAAGAACAGCTGAGCCAAGAGACCCAGTACTTC.

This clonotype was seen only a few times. The CDR3 loop reads CASSYSARPRYGYTF. For the CDR3, the DNA is TGTGCCAGCAGTTACTCGGCCCGGCCTCGGTATGGCTACACCTTC. The gene calls are TRBV6-2 or TRBV6-3 and TRBJ1-2; D gene unclear. Germline V gives CDR1 MNHEY, CDR2 SVGEGT. CDR3 length: 15 residues. V was cut by 0 bases and J by 5 bases, with 13 bases left in between.

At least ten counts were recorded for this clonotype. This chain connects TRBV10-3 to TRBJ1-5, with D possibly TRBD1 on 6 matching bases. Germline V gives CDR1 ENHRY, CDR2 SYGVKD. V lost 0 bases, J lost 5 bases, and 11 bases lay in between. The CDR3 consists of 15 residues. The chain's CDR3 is CAISESRDKDQPQHF. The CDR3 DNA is TGTGCCATCAGTGAGTCCCGGGACAAAGATCAGCCCCAGCATTTT.